Following are 21 T cell receptor beta chains from one sample sequenced in a study of blood T cell repertoires in COVID-19. Clones were read by immunoSEQ multiplex PCR, and TCRdb kept only the in-frame ones, dropping some. Altogether some 140,000 clones are present, 79% being singletons, with the ten largest covering approximately 3.6%. Sequenced input: peripheral blood. The receptors stem from a man between 60 and 75 years old with acute or convalescent COVID-19.

The genes are TRBV21-1 and TRBJ2-1; the DNA was not compared with TRBD2, the D call given in the table. TRBV21-1 is noted as a pseudogene. This CDR3 spans 17 amino acids. In nucleotides, the CDR3 is TGTGCCAGCAGCTCCCCTCCCCTTTATCCCCGCTACAATGAGCAGTTCTTC. Encoded protein: CASSSPPLYPRYNEQFF.

The chain couples TRBV5-4 to TRBJ1-6; 9 bases agree with TRBD1. V gave up 9 bases and J gave up 1 base; unmatched junction bases: 5. The CDR3 runs to 15 residues. In germline, CDR1 is SGHNT, CDR2 YYREEE (reference sequence). The CDR3 protein is CATWDRASYNSPLHF. The CDR3 DNA follows: TGTGCCACGTGGGACAGGGCGTCCTATAATTCACCCCTCCACTTT.

The chain employs TRBV5-6 and TRBJ1-3; D might be TRBD1 (5 bases). The CDR3 has 16 residues. Looked up from germline, CDR1 is SGHDT and CDR2 is YYEEEE. Deletions cut 3 bases from V and 0 bases from J, with 13 bases between. CDR3 sequence (DNA): TGTGCCAGCAGCTCCCCTCAGGGTTTCTCTGGAAACACCATATATTTT. It yields the protein CASSSPQGFSGNTIYF.

The rearrangement links TRBV27 to TRBJ2-2; the match to TRBD1 covers 10 bases. The trim removed 5 bases at V and 5 bases at J, leaving 5 bases unmatched. In germline, CDR1 is MNHEY, CDR2 SMNVEV (reference sequence). The CDR3 is 15 residues long. CDR3 bases: TGTGCCAGCAGTCGACAGGGGGCAAAAACCGGGGAGCTGTTTTTT. As protein: CASSRQGAKTGELFF.

This clone was counted a few times. The rearrangement joins TRBV28 to TRBJ2-7; D uncertain. V lost 4 bases and J 0 bases, leaving 13 bases between the germline ends. The length of the CDR3 is 15 residues. The germline CDR1 and CDR2 sequences are MDHEN and SYDVKM. For the CDR3, the DNA is TGTGCCAGCAGTTCACCAGGCAGGAACTCCTACGAGCAGTACTTC. Protein sequence: CASSSPGRNSYEQYF.

In its sample, this clone was seen a few times. The V and J genes are TRBV4-3 and TRBJ1-2; TRBD1 matches at 8 bases. CDR1 LGHNA and CDR2 YSLEER come from the germline V gene. V was clipped by 3 bases and J by 8 bases; unmatched bases: 8. This CDR3 is 14 amino acids long. CDR3 in DNA: TGCGCCAGCAGCCACTATGACAGGGGACGAGGCTACACCTTC. This encodes CASSHYDRGRGYTF.

The genes are TRBV4-3 and TRBJ1-6; D remains ambiguous. From germline, CDR1 is LGHNA and CDR2 YSLEER. The CDR3 has 16 amino acids. Trimming stripped 0 bases from V and 9 bases from J, with 15 bases between. The CDR3 protein is CASSQDWIGVGSPLHF. CDR3 sequence (DNA): TGCGCCAGCAGCCAAGATTGGATCGGAGTGGGTTCACCCCTCCACTTT.

The chain uses TRBV5-4 and TRBJ2-1, with 8 bases lining up with TRBD2. V was clipped by 2 bases and J by 4 bases; unmatched bases: 11. Germline CDR1 and CDR2: SGHNT and YYREEE (reference sequence). The CDR3 runs 17 residues. CDR3 in DNA: TGTGCCAGCAGCTTCGACATAGCGGGGCAGAATTACAATGAGCAGTTCTTC. It specifies CASSFDIAGQNYNEQFF.

The rearrangement uses TRBV18 and TRBJ1-5; weak D call: TRBD1 (5 bases). Trimming shortened V by 1 base and J by 6 bases, and 10 bases separated the two germline ends. Germline V gives CDR1 KGHSH, CDR2 LQKENI. This CDR3 has 14 amino acids. The CDR3 spells CASSPQRGAQPQHF. CDR3 bases: TGTGCCAGCTCACCACAAAGGGGTGCTCAGCCCCAGCATTTT.

This clone was counted ten times or more. This chain connects TRBV7-9 to TRBJ1-2, with a tentative D call TRBD1 (6 bases). V lost 7 bases, J lost 2 bases, and 17 bases lay in between. CDR1 and CDR2 (germline): SEHNR, FQNEAQ (reference sequence). The CDR3 contains 15 residues. DNA of the CDR3: TGTGCCAGCACCCCGTGGACAGAACTCAACTATGGCTACACCTTC. Its translation is CASTPWTELNYGYTF.

This chain uses TRBV6-6 with TRBJ2-3; 14 bases fit TRBD2. Germline V gene lookup returns CDR1 MNHNY and CDR2 SVGAGI (reference sequence). J lost 3 bases, V lost 5 bases, and 7 bases had no gene match. This CDR3 contains 17 residues. The CDR3 nucleotides read TGTGCCAGCAGTCCGGGACTAGCGGGAGCCTCAACAGATACGCAGTATTTT. This translates into CASSPGLAGASTDTQYF.

The chain links TRBV6-2 or TRBV6-3 to TRBJ2-7, with D possibly TRBD1 on 6 matching bases. The CDR3 has 14 amino acids. Deletions cut 6 bases from V and 2 bases from J, with 14 bases between. Germline CDR1 MNHEY, CDR2 SVGEGT. This CDR3 is CASSPPGHTYEQYF. The CDR3 DNA reads TGTGCCAGCAGCCCCCCGGGACATACCTACGAGCAGTACTTC.

This chain links TRBV18 with TRBJ2-2, with D possibly being TRBD1 (6 bases). V gave up 1 base and J gave up 1 base, with 13 bases separating them. In germline, CDR1 is KGHSH, CDR2 LQKENI. The CDR3 consists of 17 residues. This CDR3 is CASSPRGTGKNTGELFF. CDR3 DNA sequence: TGTGCCAGCTCACCACGGGGAACAGGGAAGAACACCGGGGAGCTGTTTTTT.

This chain joins TRBV3-1 (or the pseudogene TRBV3-2) and TRBJ1-1, with 7 bases identical to TRBD1. The CDR3 is 15 amino acids. Unmatched junction bases numbered 6, after V lost 0 bases and J lost 5 bases. Germline values: CDR1 LGHDT, CDR2 YNNKEL (reference sequence). This CDR3 is CASSQESGRGTEAFF. The CDR3 coding sequence is TGTGCCAGCAGCCAAGAGTCCGGCAGGGGGACTGAAGCTTTCTTT.

The rearrangement links TRBV6-2 or TRBV6-3 to TRBJ2-1; 14 bases map to TRBD2. Germline CDR1 reads MNHEY; CDR2 reads SVGEGT. V gave up 3 bases and J gave up 6 bases; unmatched junction bases: 4. The CDR3 is 16 amino acids. CDR3 in DNA: TGTGCCAGCAGTTATGGGACTAGCGGGAGACTCAATGAGCAGTTCTTC. This codes for CASSYGTSGRLNEQFF.

The chain carries TRBV15 and TRBJ2-5, with a possible D match to TRBD2 (6 bases). This CDR3 is built from 14 residues. V was pared by 1 base and J by 5 bases, with 11 bases between. CDR1 LNHNV and CDR2 YYDKDF come from the germline V gene (reference sequence). The CDR3 loop reads CATSRGGGRETQYF. The CDR3 DNA sequence: TGTGCCACCAGCAGAGGTGGGGGGAGGGAGACCCAGTACTTC.

The chain recombines TRBV4-3 with TRBJ2-7; D perhaps matches TRBD1 (6 bases). Trimming stripped 1 base from V and 1 base from J, with 11 bases between. CDR1 and CDR2 from the germline V gene are LGHNA and YSLEER. The CDR3 runs to 15 residues. The CDR3 spells CASSQALTGSYEQYF. The CDR3 region has the DNA TGCGCCAGCAGCCAAGCCCTGACAGGTTCCTACGAGCAGTACTTC.

The CDR3 loop is CASSRDRGGYGYTF. CDR3 nucleotide sequence: TGTGCCAGTAGCAGGGACAGGGGAGGCTATGGCTACACCTTC. The rearrangement joins TRBV19 to TRBJ1-2; TRBD1 aligns across 10 bases. The CDR3 is made up of 14 amino acids. Germline V gene lookup returns CDR1 LNHDA and CDR2 SQIVND (reference sequence). Trimming took 6 bases from V and 4 from J; bases not matched to a gene: 5.

The gene calls are TRBV7-2 and TRBJ1-1; D might be TRBD1 (5 bases). The V end lost 0 bases, the J end lost 0 bases, and 8 bases lay between the germline ends. Germline values: CDR1 SGHTA, CDR2 FQGNSA. The CDR3 is made up of 15 amino acids. The CDR3 DNA reads as TGTGCCAGCAGCTTAGCGGGCAGGGTGAACACTGAAGCTTTCTTT. Protein product: CASSLAGRVNTEAFF.

The J gene is TRBJ2-1, the V gene TRBV14; 11 nucleotides agree with TRBD2. Germline V gene data show CDR1 as SGHDN and CDR2 as FVKESK. The length of the CDR3 is 17 residues. V shed 1 base and J 5 bases; nucleotides not matched to a gene: 7. The CDR3 coding sequence is TGTGCCAGCAGCCAAGGGCGACTAGCGGGAAGTGACAATGAGCAGTTCTTC. It specifies CASSQGRLAGSDNEQFF.

The rearrangement uses TRBV29-1 and TRBJ1-1; D is unclear. Trimming left V 4 bases short and J 4 bases short, with 16 bases between. The CDR3 has 14 residues. CDR1 SQVTM and CDR2 ANQGSEA come from the germline V gene. CDR3 residues: CSVVITVGSTEAFF. The CDR3 bases are TGCAGCGTTGTTATAACGGTAGGGAGCACTGAAGCTTTCTTT. The complete variable domain, with remaining parts taken from reference TRBV29-1 and TRBJ1-1, reads SAVISQKPSRDICQRGTSLTIQCQVDSQVTMMFWYRQQPGQSLTLIATANQGSEATYESGFVIDKFPISRPNLTFSTLTVSNMSPEDSSIYLCSVVITVGSTEAFFGQGTRLTVV.